Shown below are 9 T cell receptor beta chains from a single sample sequenced in a study of shared clonotypes between healthy human individuals. Positive CCR7 selection of CD45RO-negative cells yielded the naive CD8 cells, and terminally differentiated effector memory CD45RA+ cells were excluded. The method was immunoSEQ multiplex PCR; TCRdb's version includes in-frame clones alone and lacks a portion of them. The data hold roughly 1,800,000 clones, with about 95% observed a single time. Sequenced: naive CD8+ T cells sorted from blood. Receptors originate from a man aged 18 to 30 in good health.

The CDR3 reads CASSYDGDSNQPQHF. CDR3 nucleotide sequence: TGTGCCAGCAGTTACGACGGGGATAGCAATCAGCCCCAGCATTTT. The chain is built from TRBV6-5 and TRBJ1-5, with no clear D. This CDR3 region has 15 residues. From germline, CDR1 is MNHEY and CDR2 SVGAGI. Deletions cut 2 bases from V and 0 bases from J, with 8 bases between.

This chain connects TRBV29-1 to TRBJ2-1; D assignment may be TRBD1 or TRBD2 (5 bases each). Germline CDR1 SQVTM, CDR2 ANQGSEA. With 0 bases removed from V and 5 bases from J, the gap between germline ends came to 17 bases. This CDR3 comprises 16 residues. CDR3 protein: CSVEDIGTFPDNEQFF. In DNA, the CDR3 is TGCAGCGTTGAAGATATCGGGACCTTCCCCGACAATGAGCAGTTCTTC.

The CDR3 sequence is CASSSPWTVKTQETQYF. CDR3 coding DNA: TGTGCCAGCAGCTCTCCTTGGACAGTGAAAACACAAGAGACCCAGTACTTC. The chain joins TRBV11-2 to TRBJ2-5, with a possible D match to TRBD1 (6 bases). Germline V lookup: CDR1 SGHAT, CDR2 FQNNGV. V lost 4 bases to trimming and J lost 2 bases, with 20 bases between them. This CDR3 region has 17 residues. Full variable domain (remainder filled in from reference TRBV11-2 and TRBJ2-5): EAGVAQSPRYKIIEKRQSVAFWCNPISGHATLYWYQQILGQGPKLLIQFQNNGVVDDSQLPKDRFSAERLKGVDSTLKIQPAKLEDSAVYLCASSSPWTVKTQETQYFGPGTRLLVL.

Concerning this clone itself: This same CDR3 is encoded by further DNA sequences in the sample. The V call is TRBV27, the J call TRBJ2-1; TRBD2 aligns across 11 bases. CDR1 and CDR2 from the germline V gene are MNHEY and SMNVEV (reference sequence). Trimming took 6 bases from V and 3 from J; bases not matched to a gene: 4. The CDR3 totals 15 residues. The CDR3 DNA reads as TGTGCCAGCAGCCTGACTAGCGGGATCTACAATGAGCAGTTCTTC. This codes for CASSLTSGIYNEQFF.

This clone was seen just once. V gene TRBV4-2 combines with J gene TRBJ2-1; TRBD1 aligns across 8 bases. The CDR3 extends over 18 amino acids. Losses at the gene ends were 0 bases for V and 4 bases for J; bases not matched to a gene: 11. Germline CDR1 reads LGHNA; CDR2 reads YNFKEQ. The CDR3 DNA follows: TGTGCCAGCAGCCAAGAGAATTTCGGGACAGGACGATACAATGAGCAGTTCTTC. It codes for CASSQENFGTGRYNEQFF.

The rearrangement joins TRBV7-6 to TRBJ2-1; tentative D call: TRBD2 (6 bases). Trimming pared 1 base from V and 8 bases from J, leaving 12 bases between. CDR1 is SGHVS, CDR2 FNYEAQ, per germline. The CDR3 is made up of 14 amino acids. The CDR3 is CASSLGEPGDEQFF. For the CDR3, the DNA is TGTGCCAGCAGCTTAGGAGAGCCGGGGGATGAGCAGTTCTTC. The variable domain in full, with the rest retrieved from reference TRBV7-6 and TRBJ2-1, is GAGVSQSPRYKVTKRGQDVALRCDPISGHVSLYWYRQALGQGPEFLTYFNYEAQQDKSGLPNDRFSAERPEGSISTLTIQRTEQRDSAMYRCASSLGEPGDEQFFGPGTRLTVL.

This rearrangement joins TRBV7-9 to TRBJ1-1; D is ambiguous. V lost 7 bases to trimming and J lost 0 bases, with 27 bases between them. CDR3 size: 19 residues. In germline, CDR1 is SEHNR, CDR2 FQNEAQ (reference sequence). This CDR3 reads CASTPEGVVWMGMNTEAFF. CDR3 DNA sequence: TGTGCCAGCACCCCTGAAGGAGTTGTGTGGATGGGGATGAACACTGAAGCTTTCTTT.

The chain joins TRBV6-1 to TRBJ2-7, with 9 bases fitting TRBD1. The CDR3 loop spans 13 amino acids. Germline V gene lookup returns CDR1 MNHNS and CDR2 SASEGT. V gave up 4 bases and J gave up 6 bases; unmatched junction bases: 4. CDR3 sequence (DNA): TGTGCCAGCAGTGGGACAGGGGTAGGCGAGCAGTACTTC. Protein sequence: CASSGTGVGEQYF.

The chain combines TRBV5-8 with TRBJ2-2; maybe TRBD2 (5 bases). The CDR3 spans 17 residues. V gave up 5 bases and J gave up 3 bases, with 20 bases separating them. Germline V gene lookup returns CDR1 SGHTS and CDR2 YDEGEE. CDR3 sequence reads: CASSSVFLAKDTGELFF. Written as DNA, the CDR3 is TGTGCCAGCAGTTCGGTTTTCCTAGCAAAGGACACCGGGGAGCTGTTTTTT.